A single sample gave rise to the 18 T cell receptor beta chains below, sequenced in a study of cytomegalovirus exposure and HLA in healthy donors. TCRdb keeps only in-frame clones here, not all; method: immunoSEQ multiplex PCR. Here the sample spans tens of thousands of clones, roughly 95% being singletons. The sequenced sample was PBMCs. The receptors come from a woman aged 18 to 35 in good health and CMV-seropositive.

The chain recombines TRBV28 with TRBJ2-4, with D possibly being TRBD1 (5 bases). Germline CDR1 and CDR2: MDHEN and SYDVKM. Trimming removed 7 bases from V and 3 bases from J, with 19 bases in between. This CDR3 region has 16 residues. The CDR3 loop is CASTLGAPFVKNIQYF. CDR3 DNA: TGTGCCAGCACTCTAGGGGCCCCGTTTGTCAAAAACATTCAGTACTTC.

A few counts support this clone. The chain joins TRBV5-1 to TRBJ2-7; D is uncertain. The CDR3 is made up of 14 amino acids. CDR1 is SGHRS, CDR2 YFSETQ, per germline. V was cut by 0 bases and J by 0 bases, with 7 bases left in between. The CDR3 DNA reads TGCGCCAGCAGCTTGGAGCAAACCTCCTACGAGCAGTACTTC. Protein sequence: CASSLEQTSYEQYF.

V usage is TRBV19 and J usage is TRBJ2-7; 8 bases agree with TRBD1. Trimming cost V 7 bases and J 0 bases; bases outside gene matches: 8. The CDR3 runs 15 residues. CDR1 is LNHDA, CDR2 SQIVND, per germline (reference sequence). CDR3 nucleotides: TGTGCCAGTACCCGTACAGGGGGACTCTCCTACGAGCAGTACTTC. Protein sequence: CASTRTGGLSYEQYF.

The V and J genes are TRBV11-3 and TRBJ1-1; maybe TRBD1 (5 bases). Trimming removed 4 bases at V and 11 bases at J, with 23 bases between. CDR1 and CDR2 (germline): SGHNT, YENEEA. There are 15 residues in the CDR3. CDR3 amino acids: CASSSLGTGLRLAFF. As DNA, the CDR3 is TGTGCCAGCAGCTCGCTCGGTACAGGTCTTCGACTGGCTTTCTTT. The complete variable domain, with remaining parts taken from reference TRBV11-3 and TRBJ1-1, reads EAGVVQSPRYKIIEKKQPVAFWCNPISGHNTLYWYLQNLGQGPELLIRYENEEAVDDSQLPKDRFSAERLKGVDSTLKIQPAELGDSAVYLCASSSLGTGLRLAFFGQGTRLTVV.

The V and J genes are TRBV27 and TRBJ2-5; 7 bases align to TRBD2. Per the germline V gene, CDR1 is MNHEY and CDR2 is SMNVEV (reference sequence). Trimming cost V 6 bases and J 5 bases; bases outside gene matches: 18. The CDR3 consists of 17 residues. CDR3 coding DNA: TGTGCCAGCAGGCGTTGGGGCGGGAGCCCCTCCAACGAGACCCAGTACTTC. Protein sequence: CASRRWGGSPSNETQYF.

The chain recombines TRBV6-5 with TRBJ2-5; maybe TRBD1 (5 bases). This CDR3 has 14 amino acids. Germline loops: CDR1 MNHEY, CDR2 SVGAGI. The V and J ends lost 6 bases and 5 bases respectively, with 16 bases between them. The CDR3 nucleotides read TGTGCCAGCAGCTTGGGGCGGCCTCTCGAGACCCAGTACTTC. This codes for CASSLGRPLETQYF.

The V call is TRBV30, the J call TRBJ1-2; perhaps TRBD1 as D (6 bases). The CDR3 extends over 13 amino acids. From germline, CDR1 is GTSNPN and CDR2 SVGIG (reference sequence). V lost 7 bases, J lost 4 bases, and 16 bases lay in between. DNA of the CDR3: TGTGCCTTGGGGTCAGGGGCTGGCTATGGCTACACCTTC. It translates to CALGSGAGYGYTF.

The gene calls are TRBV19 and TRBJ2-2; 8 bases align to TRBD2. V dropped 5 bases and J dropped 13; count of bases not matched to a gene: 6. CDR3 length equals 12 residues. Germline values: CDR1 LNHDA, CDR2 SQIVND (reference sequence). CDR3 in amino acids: CASSFRGGLLFF. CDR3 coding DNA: TGTGCCAGTAGTTTTCGGGGGGGGTTGCTGTTTTTT.

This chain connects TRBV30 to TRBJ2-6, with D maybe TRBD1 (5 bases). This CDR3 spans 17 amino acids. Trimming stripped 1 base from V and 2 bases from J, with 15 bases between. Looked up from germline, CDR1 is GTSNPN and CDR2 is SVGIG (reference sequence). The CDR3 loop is CAWSALGRVAGANVLTF. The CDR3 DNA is TGTGCCTGGAGTGCCTTGGGCAGGGTAGCTGGGGCCAACGTCCTGACTTTC.

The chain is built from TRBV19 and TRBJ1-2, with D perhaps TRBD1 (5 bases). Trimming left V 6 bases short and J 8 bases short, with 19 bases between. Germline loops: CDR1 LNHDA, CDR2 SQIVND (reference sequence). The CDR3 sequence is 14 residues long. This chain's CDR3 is CASSPTASPRGYTF. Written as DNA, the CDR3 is TGTGCCAGTAGCCCGACAGCCAGTCCGCGGGGCTACACCTTC. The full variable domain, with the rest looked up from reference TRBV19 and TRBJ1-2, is DGGITQSPKYLFRKEGQNVTLSCEQNLNHDAMYWYRQDPGQGLRLIYYSQIVNDFQKGDIAEGYSVSREKKESFPLTVTSAQKNPTAFYLCASSPTASPRGYTFGSGTRLTVV.

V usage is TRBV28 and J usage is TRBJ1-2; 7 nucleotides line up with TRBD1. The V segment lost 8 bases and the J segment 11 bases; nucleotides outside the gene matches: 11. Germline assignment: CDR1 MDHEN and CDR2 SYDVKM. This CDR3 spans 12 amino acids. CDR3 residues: CASEATGRLYTF. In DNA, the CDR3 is TGTGCCAGCGAGGCGACAGGGCGCCTTTACACCTTC.

DNA for the CDR3: TGTGCCAGCAGCTTAGAGGTGGGAGGGCCTCCAGATACGCAGTATTTT. It yields the protein CASSLEVGGPPDTQYF. The rearrangement joins TRBV7-9 to TRBJ2-3; TRBD2 aligns across 7 bases. The V segment lost 1 base and the J segment 4 bases; nucleotides outside the gene matches: 8. The CDR3 is 16 residues long. Looked up from germline, CDR1 is SEHNR and CDR2 is FQNEAQ (reference sequence).

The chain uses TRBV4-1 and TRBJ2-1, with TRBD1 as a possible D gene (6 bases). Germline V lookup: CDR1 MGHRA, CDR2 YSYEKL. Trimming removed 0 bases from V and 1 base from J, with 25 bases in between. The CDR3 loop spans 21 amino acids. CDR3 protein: CASSQEIGRGQSTPSYNEQFF. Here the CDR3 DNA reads TGCGCCAGCAGCCAAGAAATCGGTCGCGGACAGTCGACCCCTTCCTACAATGAGCAGTTCTTC.

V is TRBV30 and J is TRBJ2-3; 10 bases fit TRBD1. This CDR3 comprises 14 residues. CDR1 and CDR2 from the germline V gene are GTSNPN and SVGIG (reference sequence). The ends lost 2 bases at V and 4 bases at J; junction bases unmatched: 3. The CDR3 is CAWSSGTGADTQYF. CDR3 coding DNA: TGTGCCTGGAGTTCGGGGACAGGGGCAGATACGCAGTATTTT.

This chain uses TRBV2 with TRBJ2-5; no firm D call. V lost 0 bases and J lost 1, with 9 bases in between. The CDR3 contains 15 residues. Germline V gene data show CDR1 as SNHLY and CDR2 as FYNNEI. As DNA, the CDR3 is TGTGCCAGCAGTGAAGCGCTTGGCGGCCAAGAGACCCAGTACTTC. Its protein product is CASSEALGGQETQYF.

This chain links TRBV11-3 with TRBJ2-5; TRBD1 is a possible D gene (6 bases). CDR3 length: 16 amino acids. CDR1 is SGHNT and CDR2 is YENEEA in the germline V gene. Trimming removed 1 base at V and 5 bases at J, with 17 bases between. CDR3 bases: TGTGCCAGCAGCTTAGGTCAAAAAACAGGGTTTGAGACCCAGTACTTC. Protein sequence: CASSLGQKTGFETQYF.

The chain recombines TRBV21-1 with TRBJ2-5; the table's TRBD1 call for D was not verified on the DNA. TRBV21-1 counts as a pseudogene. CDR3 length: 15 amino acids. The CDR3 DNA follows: TGTGCCAGCAGCAAAGGCGCAGGGGGGAAGGAGACCCAGTACTTC. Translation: CASSKGAGGKETQYF.

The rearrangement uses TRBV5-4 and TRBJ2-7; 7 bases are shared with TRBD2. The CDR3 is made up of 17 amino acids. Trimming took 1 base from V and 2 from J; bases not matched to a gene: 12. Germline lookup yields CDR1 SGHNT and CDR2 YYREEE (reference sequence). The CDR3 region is CASSLFAGGSKAYEQYF. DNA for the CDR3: TGTGCCAGCAGCTTGTTTGCGGGCGGGAGTAAGGCCTACGAGCAGTACTTC.